This T cell receptor beta chain was captured in a study of T cell responses to AZD1222 COVID-19 vaccine. This CDR3 has 17 amino acids. Germline lookup yields CDR1 SGHVS and CDR2 FQNEAQ. Trimming cost V 4 bases and J 2 bases; bases outside gene matches: 6. In this sample, this clone turned up once. The method was immunoSEQ multiplex PCR; TCRdb's version includes in-frame clones alone and lacks a portion of them. The sample includes some 95,000 clones, roughly 88% seen only once; the top ten take around an eighth. The chain employs TRBV7-8 and TRBJ1-5; 12 bases are a match to TRBD1. The receptor's source is an adult who received the AZD1222 COVID-19 vaccine. Sequenced material: peripheral blood, taken 28 days after the second AZD1222 dose. This chain's CDR3 is CASSSGQGAPGNQPQHF. Written as DNA, the CDR3 is TGTGCCAGCAGCTCGGGACAGGGGGCGCCGGGCAATCAGCCCCAGCATTTT.